The clone carrying this TCR beta chain has a single count. The antigen is unknown. This sample includes further DNA sequences coding for the same CDR3. Trimming took off 2 bases at V and 3 bases at J, with 11 bases between the two ends. CDR3 length: 14 amino acids. In germline, CDR1 is SGHTA, CDR2 FQGNSA. This specimen belongs to a study of shared clonotypes between healthy human individuals. Findings and caveats of the study: Clonotype sharing among donors likely depends on sequencing depth. It was observed that about 5% of naive CD4 clonotypes were shared across a handful of donors. Naive subsets generally exceeded memory subsets in estimated richness.

Genomic DNA from each subset was divided evenly over several immunoSEQ plates. TCRdb's copy holds only in-frame clones and misses some; the assay was immunoSEQ multiplex PCR. The sample shows 2 million to 2.5 million clones, approximately 96% of them seen only once. This clonotype was obtained from a man between 18 and 35 years old in good health. The chain joins TRBV7-2 to TRBJ2-7; perhaps TRBD1 as D (5 bases). The sequencing input was naive CD4+ T cells sorted from blood. Stated subset: CD45RA+ positively selected. The CDR3 nucleotides are TGTGCCAGCAGCTTACCAGGGTCTAGCTACGAGCAGTACTTC. It codes for CASSLPGSSYEQYF. Using reference TRBV7-2 and TRBJ2-7 for the parts outside the CDR3, the full variable domain is GAGVSQSPSNKVTEKGKDVELRCDPISGHTALYWYRQSLGQGLEFLIYFQGNSAPDKSGLPSDRFSAERTGGSVSTLTIQRTQQEDSAVYLCASSLPGSSYEQYFGPGTRLTVT.